This T cell receptor (beta chain) was identified during a study of PD-L1 blockade in urothelial cancer. Overall study: Atezolizumab 1,200 mg was given intravenously every 3 weeks, starting 2014. At 3 weeks (second dose) and 6 weeks after starting treatment, blood was analyzed.

This sample's time point: pretreatment peripheral blood. The study enrolled patients with locally advanced or metastatic urothelial carcinoma. Synthetic analogs of TCR templates were spiked into every PCR. Assay: immunoSEQ multiplex PCR; the TCRdb copy retains only in-frame clones and omits some. Altogether about 87,000 clones are present, roughly 89% being singletons, with the ten largest covering approximately 2.1%. The CDR3 has 14 amino acids. The germline gives CDR1 SGHTS, CDR2 YDEGEE. The V and J ends lost 2 bases and 5 bases respectively, with 13 bases between them. This sequence was found in a man aged 55-75 years with urothelial cancer. The input for sequencing was PBMCs, taken around atezolizumab (anti-PD-L1) treatment. This chain connects TRBV5-8 to TRBJ1-2, with TRBD1 as a possible D gene (6 bases). CDR3 in amino acids: CASSFGGARYGYTF. The DNA for the CDR3 is TGTGCCAGCAGCTTTGGGGGCGCGAGGTATGGCTACACCTTC.